In its sample, the clone carrying this TCR beta chain was seen a few times. Its antigen is unknown. Germline values: CDR1 MGHDK, CDR2 SYGVNS. This CDR3 has 17 amino acids. The J segment lost 8 bases and the V segment lost 2 bases, leaving 14 bases of the junction unmatched. This record belongs to a study of T cells in Graves' hyperthyroidism and ophthalmopathy. Findings and caveats of the study: Most thyroid clonotypes with frequency above 0.001 were detected in blood. The model foresaw ophthalmopathy a median roughly 6 months prior to onset.

Template material for amplifying TCR beta CDR3 regions consisted of RNA transcripts. The study used the HTBI primer set for a first-round RT-PCR of the TCR CDR3. TCRdb fed the multiplex PCR reads into MiXCR, producing one record per CDR3 protein. The data contain roughly 710,000 distinct CDR3 sequences, around a third of them singletons. This chain uses TRBV25-1 with TRBJ2-3; TRBD2 aligns across 9 bases. This receptor was taken from a woman aged 40 to 49 with Graves' hyperthyroidism. The sample comprised blood. The CDR3 loop is CASSEIITSGSAGTQYF. Written as DNA, the CDR3 is TGTGCCAGCAGTGAAATAATAACTAGCGGGTCTGCGGGTACGCAGTATTTT.